Given below is one T cell receptor (beta chain) in context. Per the germline V gene, CDR1 is SGDLS and CDR2 is YYNGEE. The CDR3 runs 18 residues. Deletions cut 7 bases from V and 7 bases from J, with 30 bases between. Generated by immunoSEQ multiplex PCR, the TCRdb table keeps only in-frame clones and is missing some. The data contain about 19,000 clones, about 90% of them singletons. The sample belongs to a study of T cells in localized non-small cell lung cancer. Here the sequenced sample was peripheral blood, taken before any cancer treatment. The sequence derives from a male donor at least 60 years old with stage I squamous cell lung carcinoma. This sequence joins TRBV9 and TRBJ2-1; D tentatively reads TRBD1 or TRBD2 (5 bases each). The CDR3 DNA sequence: TGTGCCAGCCTTGGGGCCCTGAAAAAAAGGATCGGGAATAATGAGCAGTTCTTC. Translated, it gives CASLGALKKRIGNNEQFF.